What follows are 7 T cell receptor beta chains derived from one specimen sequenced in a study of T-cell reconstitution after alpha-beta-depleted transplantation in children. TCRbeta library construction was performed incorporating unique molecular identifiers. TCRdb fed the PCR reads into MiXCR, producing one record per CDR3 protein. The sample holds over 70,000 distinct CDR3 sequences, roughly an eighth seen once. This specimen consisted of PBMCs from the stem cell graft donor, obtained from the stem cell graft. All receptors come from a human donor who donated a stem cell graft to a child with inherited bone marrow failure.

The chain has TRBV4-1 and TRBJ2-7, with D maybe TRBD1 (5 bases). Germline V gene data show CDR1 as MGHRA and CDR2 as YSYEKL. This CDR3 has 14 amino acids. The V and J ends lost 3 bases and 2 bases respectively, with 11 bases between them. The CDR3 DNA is TGCGCCAGCAGCCATAATTCAGGGACCTACGAGCAGTACTTC. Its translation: CASSHNSGTYEQYF.

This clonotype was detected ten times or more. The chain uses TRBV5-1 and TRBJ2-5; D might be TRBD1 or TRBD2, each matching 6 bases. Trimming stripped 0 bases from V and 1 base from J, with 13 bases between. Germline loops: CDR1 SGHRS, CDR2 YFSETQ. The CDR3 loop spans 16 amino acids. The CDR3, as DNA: TGCGCCAGCAGCTTGGCAGGGGTAGCGGCCCAAGAGACCCAGTACTTC. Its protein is CASSLAGVAAQETQYF. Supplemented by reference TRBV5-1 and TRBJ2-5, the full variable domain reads KAGVTQTPRYLIKTRGQQVTLSCSPISGHRSVSWYQQTPGQGLQFLFEYFSETQRNKGNFPGRFSGRQFSNSRSEMNVSTLELGDSALYLCASSLAGVAAQETQYFGPGTRLLVL.

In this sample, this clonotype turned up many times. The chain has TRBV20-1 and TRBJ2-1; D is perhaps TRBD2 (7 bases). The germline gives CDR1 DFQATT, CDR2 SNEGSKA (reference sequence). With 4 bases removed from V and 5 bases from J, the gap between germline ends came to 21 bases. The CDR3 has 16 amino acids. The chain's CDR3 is CSATYLGGAADNEQFF. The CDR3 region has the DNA TGCAGTGCTACCTACCTAGGGGGGGCTGCAGACAATGAGCAGTTCTTC.

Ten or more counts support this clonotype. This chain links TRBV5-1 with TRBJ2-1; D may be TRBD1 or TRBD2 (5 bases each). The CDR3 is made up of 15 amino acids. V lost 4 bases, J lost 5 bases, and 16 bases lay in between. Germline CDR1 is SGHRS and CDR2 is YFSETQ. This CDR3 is CASSLAGATNNEQFF. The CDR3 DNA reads TGCGCCAGCAGCCTAGCCGGGGCTACCAACAATGAGCAGTTCTTC.

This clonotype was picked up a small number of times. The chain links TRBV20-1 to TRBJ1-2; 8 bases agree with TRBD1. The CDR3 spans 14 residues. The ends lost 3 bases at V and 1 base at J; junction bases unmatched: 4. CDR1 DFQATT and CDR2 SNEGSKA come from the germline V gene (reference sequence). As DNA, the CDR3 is TGCAGTGCTAGTCAGGGGGCACGTAACTATGGCTACACCTTC. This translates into CSASQGARNYGYTF.

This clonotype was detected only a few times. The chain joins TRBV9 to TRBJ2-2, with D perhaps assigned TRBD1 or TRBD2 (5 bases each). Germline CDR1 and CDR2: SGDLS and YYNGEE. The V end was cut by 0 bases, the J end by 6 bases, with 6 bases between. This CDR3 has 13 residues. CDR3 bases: TGTGCCAGCAGCGTAGGGGGGTCCGGGGAGCTGTTTTTT. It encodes CASSVGGSGELFF.

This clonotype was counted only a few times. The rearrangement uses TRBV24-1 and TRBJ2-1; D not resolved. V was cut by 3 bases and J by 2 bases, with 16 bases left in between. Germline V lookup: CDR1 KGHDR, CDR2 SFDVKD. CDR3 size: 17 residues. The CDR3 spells CATSDRRPREPYNEQFF. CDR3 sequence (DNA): TGTGCCACCAGTGATCGTCGTCCTCGCGAGCCCTACAATGAGCAGTTCTTC.